This entry lists 21 T cell receptor beta chains sequenced from one sample in a study of cytomegalovirus exposure and HLA in healthy donors. In the PCR, 60 Vbeta and 13 Jbeta primers were used. Libraries were prepared by immunoSEQ multiplex PCR; TCRdb keeps only in-frame clonotypes and omits some of them. Of almost 200,000 clones in the sample, around three quarters were seen once. The sample consisted of PBMCs. These receptors were taken from a man aged 25 to 45 in good health and CMV-seronegative.

This clone has more than one count but fewer than ten. This chain links TRBV2 with TRBJ1-2; D not resolved. Germline CDR1 SNHLY, CDR2 FYNNEI. This CDR3 is built from 11 residues. The ends were cut back, 7 bases at V and 0 bases at J, with 3 bases in the middle. CDR3 nucleotide sequence: TGTGCCAGCACGGCTAACTATGGCTACACCTTC. This translates into CASTANYGYTF.

The chain carries TRBV30 and TRBJ1-3, with 11 bases matching TRBD1. Per germline, CDR1 GTSNPN and CDR2 SVGIG (reference sequence). The J segment lost 8 bases and the V segment lost 4 bases, leaving 7 bases of the junction unmatched. This CDR3 region has 14 residues. The CDR3 region is CAWTRTGGLDTIYF. The CDR3 DNA sequence: TGTGCCTGGACCCGGACAGGGGGCCTGGACACCATATATTTT.

In its sample, this clone was seen once. This chain connects TRBV14 to TRBJ1-1; D gene ambiguous. Trimming took 6 bases from V and 3 from J, leaving 11 bases between them. The germline gives CDR1 SGHDN, CDR2 FVKESK. This CDR3 is 13 amino acids long. The CDR3: CASSQLRDTEAFF. The CDR3 bases are TGTGCCAGCAGTCAACTCCGGGACACTGAAGCTTTCTTT.

The CDR3 DNA sequence: TGCAGCGTTGAAGCCAGGGAAGATACGCAGTATTTT. Residues: CSVEAREDTQYF. The J gene is TRBJ2-3, the V gene TRBV29-1, with D perhaps TRBD1 (5 bases). Germline CDR1 reads SQVTM; CDR2 reads ANQGSEA. V lost 1 base and J 5 bases, leaving 7 bases between the germline ends. The CDR3 loop spans 12 amino acids.

This chain connects TRBV19 to TRBJ2-3, with TRBD1 as a possible D gene (5 bases). This CDR3 region has 14 residues. Trimming removed 7 bases from V and 0 bases from J, with 11 bases in between. The germline V gene has CDR1 LNHDA and CDR2 SQIVND (reference sequence). This CDR3 is CASMVWGSTDTQYF. The DNA of the CDR3 is TGTGCCAGTATGGTATGGGGCAGCACAGATACGCAGTATTTT.

CDR3 nucleotides: TGTGCCAGTATCTCAAGCGCGGGGGCCGGCACCGGGGAGCTGTTTTTT. Amino acid sequence: CASISSAGAGTGELFF. The chain joins TRBV19 to TRBJ2-2; tentatively, D is TRBD2 (7 bases). Germline V gives CDR1 LNHDA, CDR2 SQIVND (reference sequence). V was pared by 7 bases and J by 4 bases, with 19 bases between. The CDR3 has 16 amino acids.

The V gene is TRBV9, the J gene TRBJ1-1; no reliable D call. This CDR3 is 15 amino acids long. The V gene lost 0 bases and the J gene lost 3 bases, with 12 bases spanning the gap. Germline CDR1 reads SGDLS; CDR2 reads YYNGEE. CDR3 sequence reads: CASSVDPGLHTEAFF. In DNA form, the CDR3 reads TGTGCCAGCAGCGTAGATCCGGGGTTACACACTGAAGCTTTCTTT.

This sequence joins TRBV7-2 and TRBJ2-1; TRBD2 matches at 14 bases. The CDR3 is made up of 21 amino acids. The V gene's germline CDR1 is SGHTA and CDR2 FQGNSA. Losses at the gene ends were 0 bases for V and 0 bases for J; bases not matched to a gene: 10. The CDR3 region has the DNA TGTGCCAGCAGCTTAGCCCATCCGGGACTAGCGGGAGCCCCCTCCTACAATGAGCAGTTCTTC. Translation: CASSLAHPGLAGAPSYNEQFF. The variable domain in full, with the rest retrieved from reference TRBV7-2 and TRBJ2-1, is GAGVSQSPSNKVTEKGKDVELRCDPISGHTALYWYRQSLGQGLEFLIYFQGNSAPDKSGLPSDRFSAERTGGSVSTLTIQRTQQEDSAVYLCASSLAHPGLAGAPSYNEQFFGPGTRLTVL.

The J gene is TRBJ1-5, the V gene TRBV5-5; perhaps TRBD1 as D (6 bases). The germline CDR1 and CDR2 sequences are SGHKS and YYEKEE (reference sequence). The CDR3 extends over 14 amino acids. Trimming stripped 4 bases from V and 5 bases from J, with 13 bases between. CDR3 sequence (DNA): TGTGCCAGCAGCCAAACTGGGGGCCATCAGCCCCAGCATTTT. This encodes CASSQTGGHQPQHF.

This chain connects TRBV6-4 to TRBJ1-1; D gene ambiguous. This CDR3 has 13 residues. Looked up from germline, CDR1 is MRHNA and CDR2 is SNTAGT. The germline V and J ends were trimmed by 2 bases and 1 base, with 5 bases remaining between them. The CDR3 coding sequence is TGTGCCAGCAGTGACGGGCGGAACACTGAAGCTTTCTTT. Translating gives CASSDGRNTEAFF.

This clone was recorded only once. The chain is built from TRBV29-1 and TRBJ2-3; D may be TRBD2 (5 bases). Germline CDR1 SQVTM, CDR2 ANQGSEA. CDR3 length: 13 amino acids. V was pared by 4 bases and J by 4 bases, with 12 bases between. Written as DNA, the CDR3 is TGCAGCGTTGTGGAGCGGTCCCCAGATACGCAGTATTTT. Its protein product is CSVVERSPDTQYF.

The gene calls are TRBV5-6 and TRBJ1-1; no reliable D call. V was clipped by 1 base and J by 1 base, with 8 bases between them. Looked up from germline, CDR1 is SGHDT and CDR2 is YYEEEE. The CDR3 is 14 amino acids. CDR3: CASSLTYANTEAFF. Written as DNA, the CDR3 is TGTGCCAGCAGCTTGACCTACGCGAACACTGAAGCTTTCTTT.

This clone has only one observation. This sequence joins TRBV28 and TRBJ1-1; TRBD1 matches at 8 bases. The junction had 8 bases not matched to a gene; V was cut back by 10 bases and J by 4 bases. Germline values: CDR1 MDHEN, CDR2 SYDVKM. CDR3 length: 13 amino acids. CDR3 region: CATAQGATTEAFF. DNA for the CDR3: TGTGCCACTGCTCAGGGGGCGACCACTGAAGCTTTCTTT.

The chain joins TRBV27 to TRBJ2-2, with 12 bases lining up with TRBD2. In germline, CDR1 is MNHEY, CDR2 SMNVEV (reference sequence). This CDR3 is 15 amino acids long. J was trimmed by 5 bases and V by 4 bases; bases with no gene match: 2. The CDR3 loop reads CASSYLAGGTGELFF. The CDR3 DNA follows: TGTGCCAGCAGTTACCTAGCGGGAGGGACCGGGGAGCTGTTTTTT.

This clone was recorded once. The chain employs TRBV4-1 and TRBJ1-2, with 10 bases identical to TRBD1. Germline trimming cut 8 bases from V and 11 bases from J; bases unmatched to any gene: 2. Germline lookup yields CDR1 MGHRA and CDR2 YSYEKL. The CDR3 has 10 amino acids. CDR3 in amino acids: CASGTGDYTF. The CDR3 coding sequence is TGCGCCAGCGGGACAGGGGATTACACCTTC.

The rearrangement joins TRBV2 to TRBJ2-4; TRBD2 might be the D (6 bases). V was clipped by 2 bases and J by 0 bases, with 11 bases between them. Germline loops: CDR1 SNHLY, CDR2 FYNNEI. This CDR3 has 16 amino acids. For the CDR3, the DNA is TGTGCCAGCAGTGAATTGGCGGGACTAGCCAAAAACATTCAGTACTTC. Residues: CASSELAGLAKNIQYF.

This chain uses TRBV7-3 with TRBJ2-3, with 8 bases identical to TRBD2. Germline CDR1 and CDR2: SGHTA and FQGTGA. The length of the CDR3 is 16 residues. With V trimmed by 0 bases and J by 2 bases, 4 bases remained unmatched. The CDR3 loop is CASSLTSGTHTDTQYF. For the CDR3, the DNA is TGTGCCAGCAGCTTAACTAGCGGGACACACACAGATACGCAGTATTTT.

V is TRBV27 and J is TRBJ2-1; a weak D match, TRBD2 (6 bases). Looked up from germline, CDR1 is MNHEY and CDR2 is SMNVEV (reference sequence). CDR3 length: 13 residues. Trimming left V 8 bases short and J 5 bases short, with 13 bases between. DNA for the CDR3: TGTGCCAGCCGGTATACGGGAGACAATGAGCAGTTCTTC. Translation: CASRYTGDNEQFF.

The chain links TRBV29-1 to TRBJ2-1; 11 bases are shared with TRBD2. There are 14 residues in the CDR3. The germline V gene has CDR1 SQVTM and CDR2 ANQGSEA. The V segment lost 4 bases and the J segment 5 bases; nucleotides outside the gene matches: 4. CDR3 sequence reads: CSVGGLAGHNEQFF. CDR3 in DNA: TGCAGCGTTGGAGGACTAGCGGGTCACAATGAGCAGTTCTTC.

The chain uses TRBV10-3 and TRBJ1-6, with 7 bases aligning to TRBD1. J gave up 9 bases and V 4 bases, and 9 bases lay outside the gene matches. Germline loops: CDR1 ENHRY, CDR2 SYGVKD. The CDR3 extends over 15 amino acids. The CDR3 region has the DNA TGTGCCATCAGTGGTGGGGGGCAGGGGGGTTCACCCCTCCACTTT. Protein product: CAISGGGQGGSPLHF.

This rearrangement joins TRBV10-3 to TRBJ2-7; 10 bases fit TRBD1. The J segment lost 7 bases and the V segment lost 3 bases, leaving 6 bases of the junction unmatched. This CDR3 has 14 amino acids. Germline values: CDR1 ENHRY, CDR2 SYGVKD. The CDR3 DNA is TGTGCCATCAGTGACGAGACAGGGGGCTGGGAGCAGTACTTC. Protein product: CAISDETGGWEQYF.